This T cell receptor beta chain was documented in a study of blood T cells in healthy people across ages. Study results and caveats: Using unsorted PBMCs precluded a conclusive naive versus antigen-experienced comparison. TCR beta diversity was tightly associated with the proportion of naive T cells.

Then a second PCR, running roughly 6 to 12 cycles, was carried out with a sample-barcoded 5' primer and a J-beta primer mix. Each CDR3 protein gets one entry after TCRdb re-called the 5' RACE reads with MiXCR. The table has around 2 million distinct CDR3 sequences, about 39% seen once. The amount of total RNA extracted per sample was at least 5.5 micrograms. Trimming cost V 4 bases and J 4 bases, with 18 bases left between them. CDR3 length: 16 residues. Germline V gene data show CDR1 as KGHDR and CDR2 as SFDVKD. Turning to this clonotype: Antigen: not known.

The receptor comes from a human donor in good health. Sequenced input: blood. V gene TRBV24-1 combines with J gene TRBJ2-5; perhaps TRBD1 as D (6 bases). CDR3 region: CATSDPTGLGVETQYF. CDR3 nucleotide sequence: TGTGCCACCAGTGACCCCACAGGGCTTGGAGTAGAGACCCAGTACTTC.